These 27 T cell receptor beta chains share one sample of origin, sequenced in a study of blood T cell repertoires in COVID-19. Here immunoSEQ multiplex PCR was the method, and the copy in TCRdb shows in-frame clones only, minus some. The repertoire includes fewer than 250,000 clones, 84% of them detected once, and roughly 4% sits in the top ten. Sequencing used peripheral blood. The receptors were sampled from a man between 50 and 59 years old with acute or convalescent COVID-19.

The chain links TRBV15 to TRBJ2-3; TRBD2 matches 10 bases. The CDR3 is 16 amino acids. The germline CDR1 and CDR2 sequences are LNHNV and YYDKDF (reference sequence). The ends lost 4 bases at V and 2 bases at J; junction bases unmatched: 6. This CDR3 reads CATSKERGGFTDTQYF. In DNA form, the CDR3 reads TGTGCCACCAGCAAGGAGCGGGGGGGATTCACAGATACGCAGTATTTT.

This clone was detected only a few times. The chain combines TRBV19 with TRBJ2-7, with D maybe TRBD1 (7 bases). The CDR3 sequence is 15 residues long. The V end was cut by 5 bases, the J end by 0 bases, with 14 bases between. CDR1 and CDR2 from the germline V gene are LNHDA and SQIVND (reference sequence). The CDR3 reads CASSYRQGGSYEQYF. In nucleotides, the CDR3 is TGTGCCAGTAGTTATCGGCAGGGGGGCTCCTACGAGCAGTACTTC. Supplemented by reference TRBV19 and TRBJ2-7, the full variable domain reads DGGITQSPKYLFRKEGQNVTLSCEQNLNHDAMYWYRQDPGQGLRLIYYSQIVNDFQKGDIAEGYSVSREKKESFPLTVTSAQKNPTAFYLCASSYRQGGSYEQYFGPGTRLTVT.

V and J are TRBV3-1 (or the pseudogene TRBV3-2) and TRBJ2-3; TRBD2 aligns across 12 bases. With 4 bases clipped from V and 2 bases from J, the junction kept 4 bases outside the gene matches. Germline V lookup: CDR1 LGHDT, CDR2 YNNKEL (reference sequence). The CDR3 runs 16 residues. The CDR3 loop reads CASSPTSGGFTDTQYF. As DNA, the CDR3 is TGTGCCAGCAGCCCTACTAGCGGGGGGTTCACAGATACGCAGTATTTT.

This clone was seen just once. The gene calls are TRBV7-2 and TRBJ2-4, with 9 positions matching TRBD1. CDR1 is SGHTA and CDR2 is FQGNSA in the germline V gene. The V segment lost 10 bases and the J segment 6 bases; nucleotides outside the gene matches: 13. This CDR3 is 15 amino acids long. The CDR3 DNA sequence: TGTGCCACAGAAGCGAGCGGGACAGGGATAAACATTCAGTACTTC. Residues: CATEASGTGINIQYF. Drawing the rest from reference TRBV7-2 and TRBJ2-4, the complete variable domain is GAGVSQSPSNKVTEKGKDVELRCDPISGHTALYWYRQSLGQGLEFLIYFQGNSAPDKSGLPSDRFSAERTGGSVSTLTIQRTQQEDSAVYLCATEASGTGINIQYFGAGTRLSVL.

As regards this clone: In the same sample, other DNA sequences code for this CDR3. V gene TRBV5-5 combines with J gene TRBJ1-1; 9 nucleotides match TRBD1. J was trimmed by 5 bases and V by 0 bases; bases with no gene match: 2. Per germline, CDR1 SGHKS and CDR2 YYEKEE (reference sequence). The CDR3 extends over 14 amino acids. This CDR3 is CASSLGTGVTEAFF. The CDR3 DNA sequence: TGTGCCAGCAGCTTGGGGACAGGGGTGACTGAAGCTTTCTTT.

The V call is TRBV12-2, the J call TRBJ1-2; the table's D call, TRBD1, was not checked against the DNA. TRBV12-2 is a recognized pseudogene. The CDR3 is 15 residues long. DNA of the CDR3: TGTGCAAGTCGCTTAGGGACAGGGCGAGTCTATGGCTACACCTTC. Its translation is CASRLGTGRVYGYTF.

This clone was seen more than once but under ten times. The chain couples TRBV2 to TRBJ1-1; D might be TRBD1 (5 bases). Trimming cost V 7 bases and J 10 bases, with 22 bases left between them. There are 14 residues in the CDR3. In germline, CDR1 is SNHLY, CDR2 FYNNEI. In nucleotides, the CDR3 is TGTGCCAGCAATTCGGAGGGGCCCCTGAGGGGAGCTTTCTTT. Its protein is CASNSEGPLRGAFF.

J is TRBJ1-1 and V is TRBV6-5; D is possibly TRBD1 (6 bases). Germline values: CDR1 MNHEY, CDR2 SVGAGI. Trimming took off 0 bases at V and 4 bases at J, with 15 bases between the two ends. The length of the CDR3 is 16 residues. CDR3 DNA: TGTGCCAGCAGTTACTCGCGTGGGCAGGGGAGCACTGAAGCTTTCTTT. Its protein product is CASSYSRGQGSTEAFF.

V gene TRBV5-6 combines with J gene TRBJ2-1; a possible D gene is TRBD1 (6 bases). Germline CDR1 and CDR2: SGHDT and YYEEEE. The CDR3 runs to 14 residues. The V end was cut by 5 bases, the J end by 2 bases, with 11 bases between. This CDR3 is CASSTGYAYNEQFF. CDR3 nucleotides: TGTGCCAGCAGTACAGGGTACGCCTACAATGAGCAGTTCTTC. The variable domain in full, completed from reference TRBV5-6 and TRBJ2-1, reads DAGVTQSPTHLIKTRGQQVTLRCSPKSGHDTVSWYQQALGQGPQFIFQYYEEEERQRGNFPDRFSGHQFPNYSSELNVNALLLGDSALYLCASSTGYAYNEQFFGPGTRLTVL.

CDR3 DNA: TGTGCCAGCAGCGTAGCGGGTAACTCTGGGGCCAACGTCCTGACTTTC. Its translation is CASSVAGNSGANVLTF. The chain couples TRBV9 to TRBJ2-6, with D unresolved. Germline CDR1 and CDR2: SGDLS and YYNGEE. This CDR3 is 16 amino acids long. V lost 0 bases to trimming and J lost 0 bases, with 7 bases between them.

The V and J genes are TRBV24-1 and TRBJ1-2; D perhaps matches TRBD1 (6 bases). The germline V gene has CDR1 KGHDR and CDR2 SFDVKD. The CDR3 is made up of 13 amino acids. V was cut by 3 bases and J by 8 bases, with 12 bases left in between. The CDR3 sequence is CATSDGTGLGYTF. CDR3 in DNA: TGTGCCACCAGTGATGGTACAGGGCTCGGCTACACCTTC.

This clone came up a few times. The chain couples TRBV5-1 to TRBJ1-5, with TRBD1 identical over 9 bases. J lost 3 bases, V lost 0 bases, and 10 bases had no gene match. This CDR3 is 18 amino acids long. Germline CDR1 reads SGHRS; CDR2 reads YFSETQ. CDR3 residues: CASSLGLGTGNINQPQHF. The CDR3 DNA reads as TGCGCCAGCAGCTTGGGTCTCGGGACAGGGAATATCAATCAGCCCCAGCATTTT.

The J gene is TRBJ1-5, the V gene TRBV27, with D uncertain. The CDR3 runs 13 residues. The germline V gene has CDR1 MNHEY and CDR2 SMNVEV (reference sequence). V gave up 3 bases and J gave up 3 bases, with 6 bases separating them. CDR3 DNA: TGTGCCAGCAGTTTTCTCCCCAATCAGCCCCAGCATTTT. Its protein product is CASSFLPNQPQHF.

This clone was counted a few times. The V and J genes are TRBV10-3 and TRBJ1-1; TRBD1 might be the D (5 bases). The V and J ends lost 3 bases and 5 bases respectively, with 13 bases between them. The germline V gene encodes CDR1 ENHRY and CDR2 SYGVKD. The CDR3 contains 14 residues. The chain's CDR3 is CAISEGRTRTEAFF. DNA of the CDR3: TGTGCCATCAGTGAAGGGAGGACAAGAACTGAAGCTTTCTTT.

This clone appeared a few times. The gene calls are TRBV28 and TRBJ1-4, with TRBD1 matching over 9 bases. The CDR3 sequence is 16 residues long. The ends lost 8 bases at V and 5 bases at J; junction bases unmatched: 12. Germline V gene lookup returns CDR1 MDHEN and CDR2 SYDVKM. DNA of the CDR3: TGTGCCAGCCGCAAACAGGGGGCGGGGGTCAATGAAAAACTGTTTTTT. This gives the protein CASRKQGAGVNEKLFF.

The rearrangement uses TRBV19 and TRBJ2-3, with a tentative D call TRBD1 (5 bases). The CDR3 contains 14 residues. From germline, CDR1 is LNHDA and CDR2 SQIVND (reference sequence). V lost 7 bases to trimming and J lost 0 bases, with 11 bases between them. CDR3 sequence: CASTTGASTDTQYF. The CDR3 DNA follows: TGTGCCAGTACCACAGGAGCTAGCACAGATACGCAGTATTTT.

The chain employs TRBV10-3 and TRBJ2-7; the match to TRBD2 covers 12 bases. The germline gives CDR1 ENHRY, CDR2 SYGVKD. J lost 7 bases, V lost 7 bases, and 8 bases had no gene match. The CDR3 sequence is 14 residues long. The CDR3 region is CAIKPSGGAEEQYF. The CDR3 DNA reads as TGTGCCATCAAACCTAGCGGGGGGGCTGAAGAGCAGTACTTC.

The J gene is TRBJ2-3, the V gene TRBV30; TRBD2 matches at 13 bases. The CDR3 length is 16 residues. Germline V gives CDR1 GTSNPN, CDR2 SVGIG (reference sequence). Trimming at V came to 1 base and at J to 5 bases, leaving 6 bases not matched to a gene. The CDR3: CAWSGGLAGVIDTQYF. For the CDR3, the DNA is TGTGCCTGGAGTGGCGGACTAGCGGGAGTTATAGATACGCAGTATTTT.

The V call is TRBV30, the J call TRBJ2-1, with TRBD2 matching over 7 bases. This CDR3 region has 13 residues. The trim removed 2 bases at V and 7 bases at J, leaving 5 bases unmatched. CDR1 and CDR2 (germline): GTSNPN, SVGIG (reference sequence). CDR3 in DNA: TGTGCCTGGAGTATCCTAGCGGAAAATGAGCAGTTCTTC. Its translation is CAWSILAENEQFF.

The CDR3 DNA follows: TGTGCCAGCAGTGAAGGGGACAGTGGTTCCCAGCCCCAGCATTTT. Translated: CASSEGDSGSQPQHF. The chain recombines TRBV6-1 with TRBJ1-5, with 7 bases matching TRBD1. Trimming at V came to 1 base and at J to 7 bases, leaving 7 bases not matched to a gene. The germline V gene encodes CDR1 MNHNS and CDR2 SASEGT. The CDR3 loop spans 15 amino acids.

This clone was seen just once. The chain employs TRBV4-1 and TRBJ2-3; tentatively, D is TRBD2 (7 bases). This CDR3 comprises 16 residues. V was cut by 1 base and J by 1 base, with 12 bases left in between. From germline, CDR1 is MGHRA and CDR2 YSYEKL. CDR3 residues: CASSQGGGGRTDTQYF. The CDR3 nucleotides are TGCGCCAGCAGCCAAGGAGGCGGGGGCCGCACAGATACGCAGTATTTT.

As DNA, the CDR3 is TGTGCCTGGAGTAAAACACCCAGCAATCAGCCCCAGCATTTT. Residues: CAWSKTPSNQPQHF. The chain employs TRBV30 and TRBJ1-5; D is unresolved. The germline gives CDR1 GTSNPN, CDR2 SVGIG (reference sequence). CDR3 length: 14 residues. V lost 2 bases to trimming and J lost 1 base, with 9 bases between them. The variable domain in full, with the rest retrieved from reference TRBV30 and TRBJ1-5, is SQTIHQWPATLVQPVGSPLSLECTVEGTSNPNLYWYRQAAGRGLQLLFYSVGIGQISSEVPQNLSASRPQDRQFILSSKKLLLSDSGFYLCAWSKTPSNQPQHFGDGTRLSIL.

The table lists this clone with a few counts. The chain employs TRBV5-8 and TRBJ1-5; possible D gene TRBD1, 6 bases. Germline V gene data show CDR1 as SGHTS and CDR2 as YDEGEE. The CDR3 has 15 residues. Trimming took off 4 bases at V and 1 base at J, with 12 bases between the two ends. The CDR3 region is CASSAGQTSNQPQHF. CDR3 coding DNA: TGTGCCAGCAGCGCAGGACAGACAAGCAATCAGCCCCAGCATTTT.

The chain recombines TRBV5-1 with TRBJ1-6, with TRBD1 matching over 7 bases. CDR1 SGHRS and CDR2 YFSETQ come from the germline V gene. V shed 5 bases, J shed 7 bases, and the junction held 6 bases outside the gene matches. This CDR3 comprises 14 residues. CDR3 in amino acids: CASSRTGKNSPLHF. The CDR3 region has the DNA TGCGCCAGCAGTCGGACAGGAAAAAATTCACCCCTCCACTTT.

CDR3 sequence: CASSFGGYYGYTF. The DNA for the CDR3 is TGCGCCAGCAGCTTTGGGGGGTACTATGGCTACACCTTC. The chain couples TRBV5-1 to TRBJ1-2; possibly TRBD1 for D (5 bases). This CDR3 comprises 13 residues. Germline V CDR1 and CDR2: SGHRS, YFSETQ. V lost 2 bases and J lost 3, with 8 bases in between. The variable domain in full, with the rest retrieved from reference TRBV5-1 and TRBJ1-2, is KAGVTQTPRYLIKTRGQQVTLSCSPISGHRSVSWYQQTPGQGLQFLFEYFSETQRNKGNFPGRFSGRQFSNSRSEMNVSTLELGDSALYLCASSFGGYYGYTFGSGTRLTVV.

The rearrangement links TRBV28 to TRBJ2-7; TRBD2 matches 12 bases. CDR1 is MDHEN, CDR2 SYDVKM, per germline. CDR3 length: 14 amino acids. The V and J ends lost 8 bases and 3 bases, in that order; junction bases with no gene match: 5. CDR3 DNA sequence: TGTGCCAGCGGTACTAGCGGGAGGATCTACGAGCAGTACTTC. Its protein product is CASGTSGRIYEQYF.

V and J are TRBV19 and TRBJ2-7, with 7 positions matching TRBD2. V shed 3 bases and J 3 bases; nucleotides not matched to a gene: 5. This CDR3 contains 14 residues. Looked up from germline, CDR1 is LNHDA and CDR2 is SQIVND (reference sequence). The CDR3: CASSMGGKGYEQYF. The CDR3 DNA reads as TGTGCCAGTAGTATGGGAGGGAAGGGCTACGAGCAGTACTTC. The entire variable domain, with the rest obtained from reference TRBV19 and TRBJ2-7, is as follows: DGGITQSPKYLFRKEGQNVTLSCEQNLNHDAMYWYRQDPGQGLRLIYYSQIVNDFQKGDIAEGYSVSREKKESFPLTVTSAQKNPTAFYLCASSMGGKGYEQYFGPGTRLTVT.